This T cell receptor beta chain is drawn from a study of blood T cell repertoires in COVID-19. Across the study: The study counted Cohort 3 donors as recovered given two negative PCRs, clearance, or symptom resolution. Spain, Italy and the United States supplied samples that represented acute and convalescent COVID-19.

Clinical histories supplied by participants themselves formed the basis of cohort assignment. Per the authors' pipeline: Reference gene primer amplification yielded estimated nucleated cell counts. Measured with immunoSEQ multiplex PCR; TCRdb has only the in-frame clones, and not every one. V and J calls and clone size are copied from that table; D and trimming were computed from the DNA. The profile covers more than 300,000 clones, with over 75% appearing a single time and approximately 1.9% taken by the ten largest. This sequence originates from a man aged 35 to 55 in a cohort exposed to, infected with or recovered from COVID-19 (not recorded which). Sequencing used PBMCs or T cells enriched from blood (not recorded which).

As DNA, the CDR3 is TGTGCCAGCAGCTCTCCGGGACTAGCGGGTTACCAAGAGACCCAGTACTTC. Protein product: CASSSPGLAGYQETQYF. This rearrangement joins TRBV5-4 to TRBJ2-5, with 12 bases matching TRBD2. Germline trimming cut 3 bases from V and 0 bases from J; bases unmatched to any gene: 6. The CDR3 is 17 residues long. Germline assignment: CDR1 SGHNT and CDR2 YYREEE (reference sequence).